Each of the 19 T cell receptor beta chains below was sequenced from the same sample in a study of cytomegalovirus exposure and HLA in healthy donors. PCR amplification relied on 60 Vbeta primers (plus 13 Jbeta primers). TCRdb keeps only in-frame clones here, not all; method: immunoSEQ multiplex PCR. The sample carries about 130,000 clones, around two thirds recorded once. Sequencing was done on a sample of PBMCs. The receptor set was obtained from a middle-aged woman in good health and CMV-seronegative.

This clone was detected only a few times. The chain links TRBV7-3 to TRBJ2-2; TRBD2 is a possible D gene (6 bases). The length of the CDR3 is 16 residues. Germline loops: CDR1 SGHTA, CDR2 FQGTGA. Trimming left V 1 base short and J 4 bases short, with 13 bases between. The CDR3 DNA follows: TGTGCCAGCAGCTTAAGCGGCGGGGTGGGCACCGGGGAGCTGTTTTTT. Protein: CASSLSGGVGTGELFF.

In its sample, this clone was seen once. The CDR3 is CAWRGDRGGTDTQYF. The CDR3 DNA is TGTGCCTGGAGGGGGGACAGGGGAGGCACAGATACGCAGTATTTT. The rearrangement links TRBV30 to TRBJ2-3; 10 nucleotides align to TRBD1. The ends lost 3 bases at V and 1 base at J; junction bases unmatched: 4. CDR3 length: 15 amino acids. Per germline, CDR1 GTSNPN and CDR2 SVGIG (reference sequence). The entire variable domain, with the rest obtained from reference TRBV30 and TRBJ2-3, is as follows: SQTIHQWPATLVQPVGSPLSLECTVEGTSNPNLYWYRQAAGRGLQLLFYSVGIGQISSEVPQNLSASRPQDRQFILSSKKLLLSDSGFYLCAWRGDRGGTDTQYFGPGTRLTVL.

This sequence joins TRBV28 and TRBJ1-4, with D maybe TRBD1 (5 bases). This CDR3 comprises 16 residues. Germline V lookup: CDR1 MDHEN, CDR2 SYDVKM. The V end was cut by 3 bases, the J end by 0 bases, with 11 bases between. CDR3 nucleotides: TGTGCCAGCAGTTTGAGACAGTTGGCAACTAATGAAAAACTGTTTTTT. As protein: CASSLRQLATNEKLFF.

This chain joins TRBV7-2 and TRBJ2-5; maybe TRBD1 (6 bases). The CDR3 length is 15 residues. Germline V CDR1 and CDR2: SGHTA, FQGNSA. Trimming removed 4 bases at V and 5 bases at J, with 17 bases between. The CDR3 DNA is TGTGCCAGCAGCTCCGCAGGGGCGGGCGTGGAGACCCAGTACTTC. Protein: CASSSAGAGVETQYF.

The CDR3 protein is CASSLGTENTEAFF. Here the CDR3 DNA reads TGTGCCAGCAGCTTAGGGACAGAGAACACTGAAGCTTTCTTT. The chain uses TRBV11-2 and TRBJ1-1, with D tentatively TRBD1 (6 bases). CDR1 is SGHAT and CDR2 is FQNNGV in the germline V gene. The CDR3 has 14 residues. The V gene lost 1 base and the J gene lost 1 base, with 7 bases spanning the gap. The variable domain in full, completed from reference TRBV11-2 and TRBJ1-1, reads EAGVAQSPRYKIIEKRQSVAFWCNPISGHATLYWYQQILGQGPKLLIQFQNNGVVDDSQLPKDRFSAERLKGVDSTLKIQPAKLEDSAVYLCASSLGTENTEAFFGQGTRLTVV.

The rearrangement joins TRBV19 to TRBJ2-5; 9 bases map to TRBD2. The CDR3 consists of 17 residues. From germline, CDR1 is LNHDA and CDR2 SQIVND (reference sequence). J was trimmed by 1 base and V by 1 base; bases with no gene match: 7. The CDR3 region is CASSIGREGWTQETQYF. In DNA form, the CDR3 reads TGTGCCAGTAGTATAGGGCGGGAGGGATGGACCCAAGAGACCCAGTACTTC.

There are a few counts of this clone. The chain recombines TRBV7-2 with TRBJ1-3; no definite D call. V lost 5 bases and J 4 bases, leaving 15 bases between the germline ends. The CDR3 contains 15 residues. Per germline, CDR1 SGHTA and CDR2 FQGNSA. CDR3 nucleotides: TGTGCCAGCAGCCCCCACGGGAGCCCGGGAAACACCATATATTTT. It is translated as CASSPHGSPGNTIYF.

This clone came up a few times. This rearrangement joins TRBV11-1 to TRBJ1-3; a possible D gene is TRBD1 (6 bases). This CDR3 is built from 16 residues. V lost 2 bases to trimming and J lost 0 bases, with 11 bases between them. Germline assignment: CDR1 SGHAT and CDR2 FQDESV (reference sequence). CDR3 coding DNA: TGTGCCAGCAGCTTAAGTGGACAGCTCTCTGGAAACACCATATATTTT. It translates to CASSLSGQLSGNTIYF.

The V call is TRBV18, the J call TRBJ2-4, with D possibly matching TRBD1 (5 bases). CDR3 length: 16 amino acids. Trimming stripped 0 bases from V and 0 bases from J, with 9 bases between. In germline, CDR1 is KGHSH, CDR2 LQKENI. Here the CDR3 DNA reads TGTGCCAGCTCACCACCATCAGGGCTAGCCAAAAACATTCAGTACTTC. Translation: CASSPPSGLAKNIQYF.

The rearrangement joins TRBV5-8 to TRBJ1-2, with TRBD1 matching over 8 bases. V lost 4 bases, J lost 4 bases, and 3 bases stayed unmatched. CDR1 is SGHTS and CDR2 is YDEGEE in the germline V gene. This CDR3 is built from 13 residues. CDR3 DNA: TGTGCCAGCAGCACGACAGGGGTCTATGGCTACACCTTC. It specifies CASSTTGVYGYTF. Together with reference TRBV5-8 and TRBJ1-2, the CDR3 gives the full variable domain: EAGVTQSPTHLIKTRGQQATLRCSPISGHTSVYWYQQALGLGLQFLLWYDEGEERNRGNFPPRFSGRQFPNYSSELNVNALELEDSALYLCASSTTGVYGYTFGSGTRLTVV.

The V call is TRBV7-8, the J call TRBJ2-1, with a weak D call TRBD1 (6 bases). V was trimmed by 5 bases and J by 8 bases, leaving 19 bases between them. Germline V gives CDR1 SGHVS, CDR2 FQNEAQ. This CDR3 has 15 amino acids. CDR3 protein: CASSPGARGVDEQFF. As DNA, the CDR3 is TGTGCCAGCAGCCCCGGAGCCAGGGGTGTTGATGAGCAGTTCTTC.

The V and J genes are TRBV11-2 and TRBJ2-3; no reliable D call. Trimming took 4 bases from V and 2 from J, leaving 16 bases between them. CDR3 length: 16 amino acids. CDR1 is SGHAT, CDR2 FQNNGV, per germline. In nucleotides, the CDR3 is TGTGCCAGCAGCTCCTATTCCGACCAGGCCACAGATACGCAGTATTTT. Protein sequence: CASSSYSDQATDTQYF.

V usage is TRBV19 and J usage is TRBJ1-2; no definite D call. The V gene lost 0 bases and the J gene lost 4 bases, with 15 bases spanning the gap. Germline CDR1 LNHDA, CDR2 SQIVND (reference sequence). The CDR3 consists of 16 residues. The CDR3 DNA sequence: TGTGCCAGTAGTATAGATCAGTTCCAAATTGGCTATGGCTACACCTTC. Translated, it gives CASSIDQFQIGYGYTF.

V is TRBV6-1 and J is TRBJ1-5; TRBD1 agrees at 8 bases. This CDR3 is 13 amino acids long. J gave up 7 bases and V 4 bases, and 3 bases lay outside the gene matches. Looked up from germline, CDR1 is MNHNS and CDR2 is SASEGT. This CDR3 reads CASSGTGRQPQHF. CDR3 nucleotides: TGTGCCAGCAGTGGGACAGGGAGACAGCCCCAGCATTTT.

In its sample, this clone was seen once. V is TRBV4-1 and J is TRBJ2-3, with TRBD2 matching over 13 bases. The CDR3 has 19 residues. V trimming: 1 base; J trimming: 4 bases; junction bases outside the gene matches: 11. CDR1 is MGHRA and CDR2 is YSYEKL in the germline V gene. The CDR3 DNA follows: TGCGCCAGCAGCCAAGTTGAAGGATGGACTAGCGGGGGATCAGATACGCAGTATTTT. This encodes CASSQVEGWTSGGSDTQYF.

The gene calls are TRBV18 and TRBJ2-1, with TRBD1 identical over 11 bases. Losses at the gene ends were 3 bases for V and 6 bases for J; bases not matched to a gene: 10. This CDR3 is built from 17 residues. Germline lookup yields CDR1 KGHSH and CDR2 LQKENI. Written as DNA, the CDR3 is TGTGCCAGCTCACCCTGGCGACCGGGACAGGGGGGCAATGAGCAGTTCTTC. This gives the protein CASSPWRPGQGGNEQFF. The full variable domain, with the rest looked up from reference TRBV18 and TRBJ2-1, is NAGVMQNPRHLVRRRGQEARLRCSPMKGHSHVYWYRQLPEEGLKFMVYLQKENIIDESGMPKERFSAEFPKEGPSILRIQQVVRGDSAAYFCASSPWRPGQGGNEQFFGPGTRLTVL.

CDR3 protein: CASSEWRNGGGNTIYF. As DNA, the CDR3 is TGTGCCAGCAGTGAATGGCGCAATGGCGGAGGAAACACCATATATTTT. The chain employs TRBV2 and TRBJ1-3; D uncertain. Germline V gene data show CDR1 as SNHLY and CDR2 as FYNNEI. Trimming took off 2 bases at V and 4 bases at J, with 15 bases between the two ends. This CDR3 is 16 amino acids long. The full variable domain, rest sourced from reference TRBV2 and TRBJ1-3, is EPEVTQTPSHQVTQMGQEVILRCVPISNHLYFYWYRQILGQKVEFLVSFYNNEISEKSEIFDDQFSVERPDGSNFTLKIRSTKLEDSAMYFCASSEWRNGGGNTIYFGEGSWLTVV.

The rearrangement joins TRBV5-1 to TRBJ1-6; 11 positions agree with TRBD1. The CDR3 has 16 residues. Germline-derived CDR1 and CDR2 are SGHRS and YFSETQ. V lost 5 bases to trimming and J lost 1 base; unmatched junction nucleotides: 2. The CDR3 region is CASRRDRGSYNSPLHF. CDR3 bases: TGCGCCAGCAGGAGGGACAGGGGGTCCTATAATTCACCCCTCCACTTT.

Turning to this clone: Likely a read error: the CDR3 ends without its conserved phenylalanine or tryptophan. This rearrangement joins TRBV15 to TRBJ1-2; D is undetermined. Germline values: CDR1 LNHNV, CDR2 YYDKDF (reference sequence). The CDR3 is 16 amino acids. V lost 0 bases and J 0 bases, leaving 11 bases between the germline ends. CDR3 sequence: CATSRDIESTNYGYTL. The CDR3 region has the DNA TGTGCCACCAGCAGAGACATTGAGAGTACTAACTATGGCTACACCCTC.